The text below deals with one T cell receptor beta chain. Its target antigen remains unknown. Base quality data are lacking; no much larger clone is found one base away. Systemically healthy Caucasian individuals from Russia, some 36 in total and aged roughly 6 to 90 years, were included as donors. Ten milliliters of peripheral blood were drawn from each donor into EDTA-treated Vacutainer tubes. Ficoll-Paque density-gradient centrifugation was used to isolate PBMCs, with at least 6 million per sample. Trizol reagent was used to extract total RNA from PBMCs, with at least 5 micrograms per sample. For every donor, an aliquot of PBMCs went through flow cytometry to measure the percentages of naive CD45RAhigh/CD27high T cells. These data are taken from a study of blood T cells in healthy people across ages (dated by TCRdb to the mid-2010s). Some background on the complete study: In model experiments, template switching captured roughly one uniquely barcoded TCR beta cDNA molecule for every two T cells. Donors of different ages were randomly distributed across sequencing lanes to avoid experimental bias. Using the same blood draw, the study looked at two additional independent replicas of 1 million unique cDNA reads for two donors, one aged 18 to 29 and the other aged 80 or older. Four age groups were formed from the donors: young (average approximately 15 years), middle-aged (around 40), aged (approximately 60) and long-lived (82). To track age-related changes in TCR beta repertoire diversity, the study relied on deep sequencing normalized with unique cDNA molecular identifiers.

Overall study outcomes, separate from this receptor: Observed TCR beta diversity per million T cells fell roughly linearly with age, and a significant reduction was already apparent by age around 40. Estimates of total diversity from one million sequenced T cells were regarded as lower bounds and underestimates. Compared with the aged group, the long-lived group had more naive CD4+ T cells, fewer expanded clones and increased TCR diversity, a pattern suggesting age selection. Conclusive comparison of naive and antigen-experienced compartments was prevented by the profiling of bulk unsorted PBMCs. The percentage of naive T cells measured by flow cytometry correlated strongly with observed TCR beta diversity. The CMV infection status of donors was not known, potentially confounding age-related changes in expanded clonotypes.

Library construction relied on 5' RACE. TCRdb shows the sequencer as Illumina HiSeq 2500. A second PCR of about 7 to 12 cycles was run with a J-beta primer mix and a sample-barcoded 5' primer. Each TCR beta cDNA molecule received a unique molecular identifier from a template-switch 5' adaptor carrying 12 random nucleotides. Each sample yielded at least 2.5 million CDR3-containing paired-end reads. First-strand cDNA synthesis was performed from all RNA using the Mint cDNA synthesis kit, with priming by a TRBC-specific oligonucleotide. Following uracil-DNA glycosylase treatment, all cDNA underwent a first 18-cycle PCR with the universal primers M1SS and BC2_uni_R. Turning to the authors' computational methods: For normalization, 1 million high-quality reads, each with a distinct molecular identifier, were randomly selected from each sample. Reads with shared molecular identifiers were discarded instead of being binned into consensus sequences. MiTCR, set to a Q25 quality threshold and the strictest error-elimination algorithm, was used for CDR3 identification, clonotype clustering and error correction. Lower-bound total TCR beta diversity was estimated with a nonparametric unseen species model using Euler transformation. Starting from the raw public reads, TCRdb applied fastp trimming at Q25, assembled clones with MiXCR and retained in-frame beta chains. Each record represents a unique CDR3 protein, reported with the most common genes and DNA among its rows. TCRdb's processing, not the authors' own work, is the source of the V and J calls. This sample gives around 750,000 distinct CDR3 sequences in total; 53% of them show up just once. The ten largest clonotypes hold under 50% of the sample.

V lost 2 bases and J lost 3 bases, and the count of bases not matched to a germline gene is 15. The CDR3 goes from the cysteine to the phenylalanine over 18 residues. Of the read, only the CDR3 DNA is kept; its 54 bases are in frame from base 1. Per the germline V gene, MDHEN is the CDR1 and SYDVKM is the CDR2. The chain is assembled from TRBV28 and TRBJ2-5, with 7 bases in between that match TRBD1. The TCR originated in an elderly man in good health. The sequenced sample was blood. The CDR3 protein is CASSLQTLRRDSKETQYF. The sequence in DNA is TGTGCCAGCAGTTTACAAACTCTTCGCCGGGACAGTAAAGAGACCCAGTACTTC.